This TCR beta chain was retrieved from a study of blood T cell repertoires in COVID-19. There are 11 residues in the CDR3. V was shortened by 2 bases and J by 10 bases, with 9 bases between the two germline ends. Germline V gives CDR1 MDHEN, CDR2 SYDVKM. As originally analysed: The assay estimated nucleated cells by amplifying reference gene primers. Libraries were prepared by immunoSEQ multiplex PCR; TCRdb keeps only in-frame clonotypes and omits some of them. V and J calls and clone size are those listed in that table; D and trimming were worked out from the DNA. The sample consists of some 100,000 clones, over 75% of them appearing once.

The receptor's source is a human donor in a cohort sampled during active COVID-19. V gene TRBV28 combines with J gene TRBJ2-7, with a possible D match to TRBD1 (6 bases). The sequenced sample was peripheral blood. CDR3 DNA sequence: TGTGCCAGCAGTTTACAGGACAGACAGTACTTC. Translating gives CASSLQDRQYF.